What follows are 15 T cell receptor beta chains derived from one specimen sequenced in a study of shared clonotypes between healthy human individuals (dated by TCRdb to the early 2020s). The library relied on the immunoSEQ multiplex PCR assay. What TCRdb holds here is the immuneACCESS table cut down to in-frame rearrangements. Part of the clones is not present; checked against another copy, under half of the missing clones reflect an unresolved V gene, and the others are unexplained. For this sample there are more than 2,000,000 clones; more than 85% appear just once. The biggest ten clones account for 0.39% of the sample. Material: naive CD4+ T cells from PBMCs. Sample cell subset or site, as interpreted from the label and publication: CD45RA+ positively selected. These receptors were taken from a man between 18 and 35 years old in good health. Some clones in this sample may be carry-over from other donors' samples.

A single count supports this clone. J is TRBJ1-1 and V is TRBV19; unclear D gene. V lost 5 bases to trimming and J lost 4 bases, with 20 bases between them. The CDR3 covers 16 residues. Germline V gives CDR1 LNHDA, CDR2 SQIVND (reference sequence). DNA of the CDR3: TGTGCCAGTAGTCCCCTGGGCGATGGACTCCTCACTGAAGCTTTCTTT. Translated, it gives CASSPLGDGLLTEAFF.

The chain joins TRBV18 to TRBJ2-5; TRBD2 matches 9 bases. V trimming: 5 bases; J trimming: 5 bases; junction bases outside the gene matches: 6. The CDR3 sequence is 14 residues long. CDR1 and CDR2 from the germline V gene are KGHSH and LQKENI. In nucleotides, the CDR3 is TGTGCCAGCTCAACAGCGGGAGGAAGGGAGACCCAGTACTTC. Its translation: CASSTAGGRETQYF.

The chain carries TRBV5-1 and TRBJ2-3, with 9 bases identical to TRBD2. This CDR3 is 16 amino acids long. The V and J ends lost 0 bases and 4 bases, in that order; junction bases with no gene match: 6. The V gene's germline CDR1 is SGHRS and CDR2 YFSETQ. CDR3: CASSLGGGREADTQYF. In DNA, the CDR3 is TGCGCCAGCAGCTTGGGCGGCGGGAGGGAGGCAGATACGCAGTATTTT. Based on the CDR3 plus reference TRBV5-1 and TRBJ2-3, the full variable domain is KAGVTQTPRYLIKTRGQQVTLSCSPISGHRSVSWYQQTPGQGLQFLFEYFSETQRNKGNFPGRFSGRQFSNSRSEMNVSTLELGDSALYLCASSLGGGREADTQYFGPGTRLTVL.

A word on this clone: Other DNA variants within this sample encode the same CDR3. The chain is built from TRBV6-5 and TRBJ2-7; TRBD1 agrees at 8 bases. Germline CDR1 MNHEY, CDR2 SVGAGI. The trim removed 2 bases at V and 5 bases at J, leaving 5 bases unmatched. This CDR3 has 14 residues. The CDR3 protein is CASSYPGQGNEQYF. The CDR3 region has the DNA TGTGCCAGCAGTTACCCAGGACAGGGAAACGAGCAGTACTTC.

The CDR3 DNA reads as TGTGCCAGCAGCTTACTCGGGGCCCAAATGAACACTGAAGCTTTCTTT. Its protein product is CASSLLGAQMNTEAFF. The chain employs TRBV7-6 and TRBJ1-1; D is perhaps TRBD1 (5 bases). Germline values: CDR1 SGHVS, CDR2 FNYEAQ. The ends were cut back, 2 bases at V and 0 bases at J, with 13 bases in the middle. The CDR3 consists of 16 residues.

The V gene is TRBV5-4, the J gene TRBJ1-2, with D perhaps matching TRBD1 (6 bases). The CDR3 is 13 residues long. Germline CDR1 reads SGHNT; CDR2 reads YYREEE (reference sequence). V lost 3 bases to trimming and J lost 11 bases, with 17 bases between them. CDR3 protein: CASSSSSGGRYTF. CDR3 sequence (DNA): TGTGCCAGCAGCTCATCCAGTGGGGGGCGGTACACCTTC.

This clone was counted once. This chain uses TRBV6-5 with TRBJ2-7, with D unclear. The CDR3 is 12 amino acids. The germline V gene has CDR1 MNHEY and CDR2 SVGAGI. V was pared by 7 bases and J by 2 bases, with 9 bases between. DNA of the CDR3: TGTGCCAGCACGGGCCAGACCTACGAGCAGTACTTC. It is translated as CASTGQTYEQYF.

This clone was observed a single time. The same CDR3 also results from other DNA sequences found in this sample. The gene calls are TRBV9 and TRBJ2-7; 10 bases line up with TRBD2. J lost 2 bases, V lost 4 bases, and 6 bases had no gene match. The CDR3 extends over 15 amino acids. In germline, CDR1 is SGDLS, CDR2 YYNGEE. The CDR3 protein is CASSPRTSGPYEQYF. The CDR3 nucleotides read TGTGCCAGCAGCCCCAGGACTAGCGGACCCTACGAGCAGTACTTC.

The rearrangement uses TRBV7-9 and TRBJ2-5; 7 bases match TRBD1. This CDR3 comprises 15 residues. The germline CDR1 and CDR2 sequences are SEHNR and FQNEAQ (reference sequence). The trim removed 6 bases at V and 3 bases at J, leaving 10 bases unmatched. CDR3 residues: CASSLGGRGKETQYF. The DNA of the CDR3 is TGTGCCAGCAGTCTAGGGGGCAGGGGTAAAGAGACCCAGTACTTC.

The chain employs TRBV6-6 and TRBJ2-7; D is uncertain. This CDR3 is built from 16 residues. The germline V gene encodes CDR1 MNHNY and CDR2 SVGAGI (reference sequence). The V end was cut by 5 bases, the J end by 0 bases, with 17 bases between. The CDR3 loop is CASSTWIKGLSYEQYF. CDR3 bases: TGTGCCAGCAGTACCTGGATCAAGGGCCTCTCCTACGAGCAGTACTTC.

The rearrangement links TRBV7-3 to TRBJ1-3; TRBD1 might be the D (5 bases). Trimming shortened V by 5 bases and J by 1 base, and 9 bases separated the two germline ends. This CDR3 is built from 14 residues. Per germline, CDR1 SGHTA and CDR2 FQGTGA. CDR3 nucleotides: TGTGCCAGCAGCGCGAGGGGTTCTGGAAACACCATATATTTT. The encoded protein is CASSARGSGNTIYF.

The chain recombines TRBV28 with TRBJ2-5; D is perhaps TRBD1 or TRBD2 (5 bases each). The germline V and J ends were trimmed by 10 bases and 5 bases, with 11 bases remaining between them. Germline V gene data show CDR1 as MDHEN and CDR2 as SYDVKM. The CDR3 totals 11 residues. CDR3 nucleotide sequence: TGTGCCATCCGCAGGGAGGAGACCCAGTACTTC. Translation gives CAIRREETQYF.

This clone was detected once. The CDR3 region is CASSFTGGGANVLTF. The CDR3 DNA sequence: TGTGCCAGCAGTTTTACAGGGGGTGGGGCCAACGTCCTGACTTTC. V gene TRBV6-5 combines with J gene TRBJ2-6, with TRBD1 identical over 8 bases. The CDR3 loop spans 15 amino acids. V dropped 4 bases and J dropped 3; count of bases not matched to a gene: 2. Germline CDR1 is MNHEY and CDR2 is SVGAGI.

The gene calls are TRBV5-1 and TRBJ2-1, with D unclear. Germline assignment: CDR1 SGHRS and CDR2 YFSETQ. Trimming removed 5 bases from V and 5 bases from J, with 14 bases in between. The CDR3 is 14 amino acids. CDR3 sequence: CASRLLPTHNEQFF. CDR3 bases: TGCGCCAGCAGACTCCTCCCCACCCACAATGAGCAGTTCTTC. Using reference TRBV5-1 and TRBJ2-1 for the parts outside the CDR3, the full variable domain is KAGVTQTPRYLIKTRGQQVTLSCSPISGHRSVSWYQQTPGQGLQFLFEYFSETQRNKGNFPGRFSGRQFSNSRSEMNVSTLELGDSALYLCASRLLPTHNEQFFGPGTRLTVL.

A single count supports this clone. The CDR3 DNA is TGTGCCAGCAGTGGGGCGACTAGCGGGGTACGCCATGAGCAGTTCTTC. As protein: CASSGATSGVRHEQFF. The rearrangement uses TRBV28 and TRBJ2-1; TRBD2 matches at 11 bases. Germline values: CDR1 MDHEN, CDR2 SYDVKM. CDR3 size: 16 residues. Trimming took 5 bases from V and 8 from J; bases not matched to a gene: 11.